A selection of T cell receptor beta chains follows, all from one sample in a study of T cell repertoires in cytomegalovirus infection. These receptors are not linked to any known antigen. One entry per CDR3 protein results from TCRdb running MiXCR on the reads. The repertoire holds 90,000 to 120,000 distinct CDR3 sequences, under 50% seen once, with 74% in the top ten. The specimen comprised CD8+ T cells from cultured PBMCs, sampled from culture after CMV antigen stimulation. All receptors derive from a human donor in good health (CMV status not recorded). Some clones in this sample may be carry-over from other donors' samples. Both conserved end residues are part of each CDR3. D genes are given only for firm matches. Not every row has a clone size; where given, it reads once, few, many or a size class.

TRBJ1-1,TRBV19,.,.,TGTGCCAGTAGTCTGGGCGCCGGGAACACTGAAGCTTTCTTT,CASSLGAGNTEAFF
TRBJ2-7,TRBV7-8,TRBD2,.,TGTGCCAGCAGCCAAGGGAGGGTCTACGAGCAGTACTTC,CASSQGRVYEQYF
TRBJ2-1,TRBV7-9,.,.,TGTGCCAGCAGCTTTATTAGGAATGAGCAGTTCTTC,CASSFIRNEQFF
TRBJ1-5,TRBV6-6,.,.,TGTGCCAGCAGTCTCGACGGGGGAAGTCAGCCCCAGCATTTT,CASSLDGGSQPQHF
TRBJ2-7,TRBV7-8,.,.,TGTGCCAGCAGCGGGGGACTCGAGCAGTACTTC,CASSGGLEQYF
TRBJ1-1,TRBV7-8,.,many,TGTGCCAGCAGCTTAAGAGACTACAAAAAGTTGAACACTGAAGCTTTCTTT,CASSLRDYKKLNTEAFF
TRBJ2-2,TRBV19,.,few,TGTGCCAGTAGTATGGTCCAAGGGGAGCTGTTTTTT,CASSMVQGELFF
TRBJ2-7,TRBV29-1,.,.,TGCAGCGTAAAGGCCGCCTACGAGCAGTACTTC,CSVKAAYEQYF
TRBJ1-1,TRBV7-2,.,few,TGTGCCAGCAGCGACAGGTTTGAAGCTTTCTTT,CASSDRFEAFF
TRBJ1-1,TRBV15,.,.,TGTGCCACCAGCCCTCACACCGGGAGCACTGAAGCTTTCTTT,CATSPHTGSTEAFF
TRBJ2-7,TRBV7-6,.,.,TGTGCCAGCAGCTCCGCCGGGTCCTCCTACGAGCAGTACTTC,CASSSAGSSYEQYF
TRBJ1-1,TRBV28,.,few,TGTGCCAGCAGTTTAGTTCAGGGCACTGAAGCTTTCTTT,CASSLVQGTEAFF
TRBJ2-7,TRBV5-6,.,.,TGTACCAGCAGCTTGGGTGCGGAGGTCCCCTACGAGCAGTACTTC,CTSSLGAEVPYEQYF
TRBJ1-1,TRBV14,.,.,TGTGCCAGCAGCCAAGAGGGGCACACTGAAGCTTTCTTT,CASSQEGHTEAFF
TRBJ2-3,TRBV19,.,.,TGTGCCAGTAAGGGAGAAGATACGCAGTATTTT,CASKGEDTQYF
TRBJ2-3,TRBV15,TRBD1,.,TGTGCCACCAGCTTGGCCGGGACAGGGTTCTCAGATACGCAGTATTTT,CATSLAGTGFSDTQYF
TRBJ2-7,TRBV18,.,.,TGTGCCAGCTCACCAGCGAGGGGGACCGAGCAGTACTTC,CASSPARGTEQYF
TRBJ1-1,TRBV3-1,.,.,TGTGCCAGCAGCCAAGACGTAAGGGTAACTGAAGCTTTCTTT,CASSQDVRVTEAFF
TRBJ2-2,TRBV23-1,TRBD1,.,TGCGCCAGCAGTCAATCCCCCGGACAGGGGGTTAACACCGGGGAGCTGTTTTTT,CASSQSPGQGVNTGELFF
TRBJ2-1,TRBV29-1,.,.,TGCAGCCTCACAGGTTCCCACAATGAGCAGTTCTTC,CSLTGSHNEQFF
TRBJ2-7,TRBV4-1,TRBD1,few,TGCGCCAGCAGCCAGTTGGACAGGGTACCCTACGAGCAGTACTTC,CASSQLDRVPYEQYF
TRBJ2-7,TRBV5-5,TRBD1,.,TGTGCCAGCAGCTTGGATGTTTTGGTGGGACAGGGGGTCTACGAGCAGTACTTC,CASSLDVLVGQGVYEQYF
TRBJ2-3,TRBV6-8,TRBD2,.,TGTGCCAGCAACCGACTAGCGGGGGCCACAGATACGCAGTATTTT,CASNRLAGATDTQYF
TRBJ1-2,TRBV29-1,TRBD1,.,TGCAGCGTTGATCCCAGGGGACAGGGCGCATGGGGGGGAGGCTACACCTTC,CSVDPRGQGAWGGGYTF
TRBJ2-3,TRBV7-9,.,.,TGTGCCAGCAGCCCCCATCCCCCCACAGATACGCAGTATTTT,CASSPHPPTDTQYF
TRBJ1-1,TRBV19,.,few,TGTGCCAGTAGTCTTCAACAGGTAACTGAAGCTTTCTTT,CASSLQQVTEAFF
TRBJ1-1,TRBV27,TRBD1,.,TGTGCCAGCAGTTTACCGGGGACAGGAAGGCCAGCTTTCTTT,CASSLPGTGRPAFF
TRBJ1-2,TRBV19,TRBD1,.,TGTGCCAGTACCCGTCAGGGGGGTAACTATGGCTACACCTTC,CASTRQGGNYGYTF
TRBJ1-1,TRBV19,.,.,TGTGCCAGTAGTATCCCGCCCGGGACTGAAGCTTTCTTT,CASSIPPGTEAFF
TRBJ1-6,TRBV7-2,.,few,TGTGCCAGCAGCTTAGCCCCCGCAGAGGGGGTTAGCTCCTATAATTCACCCCTCCACTTT,CASSLAPAEGVSSYNSPLHF
TRBJ1-3,TRBV23-1,.,.,TGCGCCAGCCGCAAGACTGAGAGCTCTGGAAACACCATATATTTT,CASRKTESSGNTIYF
TRBJ2-3,TRBV20-1,.,.,TGCAGTGCTAGAAGCCCCAAATGGGGGAATACAGATACGCAGTATTTT,CSARSPKWGNTDTQYF
TRBJ1-6,TRBV5-1,.,.,TGCGCCAGCAGCTTGGCCCAGCCAGGGAGGCTAAATTCACCCCTCCACTTT,CASSLAQPGRLNSPLHF
TRBJ2-5,TRBV2,TRBD2,.,TGTGCCAGCAGTGACCGGACTAGCGGGGGGGCAAAGACCCAGTACTTC,CASSDRTSGGAKTQYF
TRBJ1-1,TRBV7-4,.,once,TGTGCCAGCAGCCCCGTCGTTGGACAAAACACTGAAGCTTTCTTT,CASSPVVGQNTEAFF
TRBJ1-6,TRBV5-1,TRBD1,many,TGCGCCAGCAGCTGGGACAGGAATTCACCCCTCCACTTT,CASSWDRNSPLHF
TRBJ2-4,TRBV7-9,TRBD2,.,TGTGCCAGCACCATACTAGCGGGGCCACACAAAAACATTCAGTACTTC,CASTILAGPHKNIQYF
TRBJ2-1,TRBV7-9,TRBD2,.,TGTGCCAGCAGCCGCCCGAGACTAGCGGCGAAAAGCTCCTACAATGAGCAGTTCTTC,CASSRPRLAAKSSYNEQFF
TRBJ2-1,TRBV29-1,.,.,TGCAGCGCCGAGGACTCGAATGGCAATGAGCAGTTCTTC,CSAEDSNGNEQFF
TRBJ1-5,TRBV7-4,.,.,TGTGCCAGCAGTCTCCAGGGGCCGCCCCAGCATTTT,CASSLQGPPQHF
TRBJ2-2,TRBV2,.,.,TGTGCCAGCAGTGAAGCGCTTCACGAACCTTACACCGGGGAGCTGTTTTTT,CASSEALHEPYTGELFF
TRBJ2-1,TRBV29-1,.,.,TGCAGCGTTGGAAGGCAGGGAAACAATGAGCAGTTCTTC,CSVGRQGNNEQFF
TRBJ2-7,TRBV7-3,.,.,TGTGCCAGCAGCGCATACGCGGGTTACGAGCAGTACTTC,CASSAYAGYEQYF
TRBJ2-7,TRBV25-1,.,few,TGTGCCAGCACACCAGGGAATGGGAAGCAGTACTTC,CASTPGNGKQYF
TRBJ1-1,TRBV7-2,.,.,TGTGCCAGCAGCTCCATACCCCACGGGGACACTGAAGCTTTCTTT,CASSSIPHGDTEAFF
TRBJ2-7,TRBV7-9,.,.,TGTGCCAGCAGCCCACCTCAGGTTTACTACGAGCAGTACTTC,CASSPPQVYYEQYF
TRBJ2-1,TRBV12-3/TRBV12-4,.,.,TGTGCCAGCAGCCTCAGGGGAGAGGGTTACAATGAGCAGTTCTTC,CASSLRGEGYNEQFF
TRBJ2-6,TRBV5-1,.,few,TGCGCCAGCAGCCCGGCCCCCTCTGGGGCCAACGTCCTGACTTTC,CASSPAPSGANVLTF
TRBJ1-6,TRBV6-1,.,.,TGTGCCAGCAGTGAATCCAACTATAATTCACCCCTCCACTTT,CASSESNYNSPLHF
TRBJ1-5,TRBV6-1,.,.,TGTGCCAGCAGTCCCGAGGGCAGTAACAGTCAGCCCCAGCATTTT,CASSPEGSNSQPQHF
TRBJ1-5,TRBV12-3/TRBV12-4,.,few,TGTGCCAGCAGTTTGATCGCGAGCCAGCCCCAGCATTTT,CASSLIASQPQHF
TRBJ1-1,TRBV19,.,many,TGTGCCAGTAGTATTCTTGGGGGCGCGAACACTGAAGCTTTCTTT,CASSILGGANTEAFF
TRBJ2-1,TRBV7-9,TRBD1,.,TGTGCCAGCAGCTTCGGACAGGTCGATGAGCAGTTCTTC,CASSFGQVDEQFF
TRBJ2-2,TRBV10-3,.,once,TGTGCCATCAGTGAAGGACTTGATAACACCGGGGAGCTGTTTTTT,CAISEGLDNTGELFF
TRBJ2-7,TRBV6-1,TRBD2,few,TGTGCCAGCAGTTATACTAGCGGGGGCGCCGAGCAGTACTTC,CASSYTSGGAEQYF